This TCR beta chain stems from a study of blood T cell repertoires in COVID-19. Across the study: Sample material is recorded as cDNA or gDNA derived from T cells, B-cell-depleted T cells, or PBMCs.

Trimming took off 3 bases at V and 1 base at J, with 14 bases between the two ends. CDR3 length: 16 residues. The germline gives CDR1 MRHNA, CDR2 SNTAGT. The method was immunoSEQ multiplex PCR; TCRdb's version includes in-frame clones alone and lacks a portion of them. The sample lists about 250,000 clones; 83% were seen once. Material: PBMCs or T cells enriched from blood (not recorded which). The clonotype was recovered from a woman between 40 and 55 years old who had been exposed to COVID-19. The V call is TRBV6-4, the J call TRBJ2-3; D might be TRBD2 (6 bases). CDR3 DNA: TGTGCCAGCAGTGATGTCGGGGGTTCTGGCACAGATACGCAGTATTTT. Translation gives CASSDVGGSGTDTQYF.